The sequence of this T cell receptor beta chain was determined in a study of CD8 T cells in Susac syndrome. The study's findings and limits: The study's TCR sequencing and HLA analysis covered a relatively small number of individuals, and the study acknowledged this.

Random-hexamer reverse transcription was applied to roughly 0.5 to 1 ug RNA. The TCR beta CDR3 was amplified by immunoSEQ multiplex PCR across 54 Vbeta, 13 Jbeta. TCRdb independently ran MiXCR on the immunoSEQ multiplex PCR reads; one entry per CDR3 protein. The table shows approximately 190,000 distinct CDR3 sequences, with just under 95% occurring only once. Trimming pared 4 bases from V and 3 bases from J, leaving 13 bases between. Germline CDR1 and CDR2: LGHDT and YNNKEL (reference sequence). The CDR3 consists of 15 residues. Comment on this clonotype: Antigen unknown.

Fulfillment of recently defined diagnostic criteria for definite or probable disease was shown by the patients with Susac syndrome. Material: CD8+ T cells from PBMCs. The source of this sequence is a human donor with Susac syndrome. The chain recombines TRBV3-1 with TRBJ1-3, with D perhaps matching TRBD1 (5 bases). The CDR3 DNA sequence: TGTGCCAGCAGCCCAGGGACCGCAATTGGAAACACCATATATTTT. Protein product: CASSPGTAIGNTIYF. The whole variable domain, remainder taken from reference TRBV3-1 and TRBJ1-3, is DTAVSQTPKYLVTQMGNDKSIKCEQNLGHDTMYWYKQDSKKFLKIMFSYNNKELIINETVPNRFSPKSPDKAHLNLHINSLELGDSAVYFCASSPGTAIGNTIYFGEGSWLTVV.